The rows below give T cell receptor beta chains drawn from one sample of a study of shared clonotypes between healthy human individuals. Some clones are missing from TCRdb's copy, which holds only in-frame ones; the method was immunoSEQ multiplex PCR. The sample records 2.5 million or so clones, approximately 90% being singletons. Sequenced sample: naive CD4+ T cells sorted from blood. The receptors come from a man younger than 30 in good health. Each CDR3 is given with its conserved first and last residue. A D gene is named only where the DNA matches it firmly. Not every row has a clone size; where given, it reads once, few, many or a size class.

V gene: TRBV7-2
clone size: NA
J gene: TRBJ2-3
D gene: TRBD2
CDR3 DNA: TGTGCCAGCAGCCCCCTCCTAGCGGGGGGGCCAAATACGCAGTATTTT
CDR3 protein: CASSPLLAGGPNTQYF

V gene: TRBV10-2
clone size: NA
J gene: TRBJ1-1
D gene: NA
CDR3 DNA: TGCGCCAGCAGTGTTAGGGATTTGAACACTGAAGCTTTCTTT
CDR3 protein: CASSVRDLNTEAFF

V gene: TRBV10-3
clone size: NA
J gene: TRBJ2-7
D gene: NA
CDR3 DNA: TGTGCCATCAGTGTCTACGAGCAGTACTTC
CDR3 protein: CAISVYEQYF

V gene: TRBV18
clone size: NA
J gene: TRBJ2-5
D gene: NA
CDR3 DNA: TGTGCCAGCTCACCTATCCTCGCCGAGACCCAGTACTTC
CDR3 protein: CASSPILAETQYF

V gene: TRBV2
clone size: few
J gene: TRBJ2-7
D gene: NA
CDR3 DNA: TGTGCCAGCAGTGAATGGGGGTACGAGCAGTACTTC
CDR3 protein: CASSEWGYEQYF

V gene: TRBV2
clone size: once
J gene: TRBJ2-2
D gene: NA
CDR3 DNA: TGTGCCAGCAGTGAGGCAGCCCCCGGGGAGCTGTTTTTT
CDR3 protein: CASSEAAPGELFF

V gene: TRBV28
clone size: NA
J gene: TRBJ2-5
D gene: TRBD2
CDR3 DNA: TGTGCCAGCAGTACCTGGACTAGCGGCCAAGAGACCCAGTACTTC
CDR3 protein: CASSTWTSGQETQYF

V gene: TRBV11-2
clone size: NA
J gene: TRBJ2-7
D gene: NA
CDR3 DNA: TGTGCCAGCAGCTTAGGACAGGTCTACGAGCAGTACTTC
CDR3 protein: CASSLGQVYEQYF

V gene: TRBV14
clone size: once
J gene: TRBJ2-2
D gene: TRBD2
CDR3 DNA: TGTGCCAGCAGCCGTCGACTAGCGGGGGAGCTGTTTTTT
CDR3 protein: CASSRRLAGELFF

V gene: TRBV5-4
clone size: NA
J gene: TRBJ2-7
D gene: NA
CDR3 DNA: TGTGCCAGCAGCACACCCCCGAACTACGAGCAGTACTTC
CDR3 protein: CASSTPPNYEQYF

V gene: TRBV5-1
clone size: NA
J gene: TRBJ2-5
D gene: NA
CDR3 DNA: TGCGCCAGCAGCCAGGGGGGCCTGGGACAGACCCAGTACTTC
CDR3 protein: CASSQGGLGQTQYF

V gene: TRBV7-4
clone size: NA
J gene: TRBJ1-2
D gene: NA
CDR3 DNA: TGTGCCAGCAGCTTATGGGTACAGAGCTCCTATGGCTACACCTTC
CDR3 protein: CASSLWVQSSYGYTF

V gene: TRBV11-1
clone size: NA
J gene: TRBJ2-1
D gene: TRBD1
CDR3 DNA: TGTGCCAGCAGCGACACCGGGACAGGGCAGTTCTTC
CDR3 protein: CASSDTGTGQFF

V gene: TRBV9
clone size: NA
J gene: TRBJ1-3
D gene: NA
CDR3 DNA: TGTGCCAGCAGCGTAGATGGGGGGGCCTTCTCTGGAAACACCATATATTTT
CDR3 protein: CASSVDGGAFSGNTIYF

V gene: TRBV5-4
clone size: NA
J gene: TRBJ2-7
D gene: NA
CDR3 DNA: TGTGCCAGCAGCTTGGCCTCTGGGTACGAGCAGTACTTC
CDR3 protein: CASSLASGYEQYF

V gene: TRBV28
clone size: NA
J gene: TRBJ1-4
D gene: NA
CDR3 DNA: TGTGCCAGCAGTCAGTGGGATTTACGCCAGGAGGAAAAACTGTTTTTT
CDR3 protein: CASSQWDLRQEEKLFF

V gene: TRBV6-1
clone size: NA
J gene: TRBJ2-2
D gene: NA
CDR3 DNA: TGTGCCAGTACTTGGACAGATAACACCGGGGAGCTGTTTTTT
CDR3 protein: CASTWTDNTGELFF

V gene: TRBV28
clone size: NA
J gene: TRBJ1-5
D gene: NA
CDR3 DNA: TGTGCCAGCAGCCCCATCGTGGGGGGGTCCAAAAATCAGCCCCAGCATTTT
CDR3 protein: CASSPIVGGSKNQPQHF

V gene: TRBV28
clone size: once
J gene: TRBJ2-7
D gene: NA
CDR3 DNA: TGTGCCAGCAGTTTAGCTGGGGGGACCCCAGTCTACGAGCAGTACTTC
CDR3 protein: CASSLAGGTPVYEQYF

V gene: TRBV19
clone size: NA
J gene: TRBJ2-1
D gene: NA
CDR3 DNA: TGTGCCAGTAGATCAGGTCCCCAATACAATGAGCAGTTCTTC
CDR3 protein: CASRSGPQYNEQFF

V gene: TRBV6-1
clone size: NA
J gene: TRBJ2-7
D gene: TRBD2
CDR3 DNA: TGTGCCAGCAGCGCCCGGAGGCAGGGAGGGCGCGAGCAGTACTTC
CDR3 protein: CASSARRQGGREQYF

V gene: TRBV11-2
clone size: NA
J gene: TRBJ2-1
D gene: TRBD2
CDR3 DNA: TGTGCCAGCAGCTTGACTAGCGGGGGGGCCGATGAGCAGTTCTTC
CDR3 protein: CASSLTSGGADEQFF